The sample holds one count of the clone carrying this T cell receptor beta chain. What it recognizes is unknown. This sample is part of a study of T cell repertoires in cytomegalovirus infection. Study in general: Shared public TCR beta signatures pointed to both CMV infection and a matching HLA type. Study-wide findings and caveats: Frequencies of public TCR beta families were cumulated, and this identified carriers of CMV plus the relevant HLA.

Via MiXCR, TCRdb re-called the reads, giving one row per CDR3 protein. The data hold around 710,000 distinct CDR3 sequences, with approximately 32% observed a single time. V was clipped by 5 bases and J by 2 bases; unmatched bases: 6. The CDR3 has 17 residues. Germline V gene sequence: CDR1 MNHNY, CDR2 SVGAGI (reference sequence). This sequence was found in a human donor in good health (CMV status not recorded). Some clones in this sample may be carry-over from other donors' samples. Here the sequenced sample was cultured CD8+ T cells from PBMCs, taken from culture after CMV antigen stimulation. The chain combines TRBV6-6 with TRBJ2-3, with TRBD2 matching 14 bases. The DNA for the CDR3 is TGTGCCAGCAGTGCCCGGACTAGCGGGGGGTACACAGATACGCAGTATTTT. Protein sequence: CASSARTSGGYTDTQYF.